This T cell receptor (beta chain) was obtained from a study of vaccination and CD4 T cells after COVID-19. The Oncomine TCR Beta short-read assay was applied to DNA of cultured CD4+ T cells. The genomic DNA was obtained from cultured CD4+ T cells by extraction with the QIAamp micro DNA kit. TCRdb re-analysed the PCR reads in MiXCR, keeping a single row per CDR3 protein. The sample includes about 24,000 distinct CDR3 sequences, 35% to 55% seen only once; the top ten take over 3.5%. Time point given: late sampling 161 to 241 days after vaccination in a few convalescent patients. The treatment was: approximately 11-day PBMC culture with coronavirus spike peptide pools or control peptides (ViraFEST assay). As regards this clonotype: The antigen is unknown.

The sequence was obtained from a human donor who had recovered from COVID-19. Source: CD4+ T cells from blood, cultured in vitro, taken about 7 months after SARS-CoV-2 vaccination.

The CDR3 loop reads CATSRGPPRSGNTIYF. DNA for the CDR3: TGTGCCACCAGCAGAGGCCCTCCGAGATCTGGAAACACCATATATTTT. The chain carries TRBV15 and TRBJ1-3; D call uncertain. V gave up 1 base and J gave up 1 base, with 11 bases separating them. Germline CDR1 reads LNHNV; CDR2 reads YYDKDF (reference sequence). The CDR3 covers 16 residues.